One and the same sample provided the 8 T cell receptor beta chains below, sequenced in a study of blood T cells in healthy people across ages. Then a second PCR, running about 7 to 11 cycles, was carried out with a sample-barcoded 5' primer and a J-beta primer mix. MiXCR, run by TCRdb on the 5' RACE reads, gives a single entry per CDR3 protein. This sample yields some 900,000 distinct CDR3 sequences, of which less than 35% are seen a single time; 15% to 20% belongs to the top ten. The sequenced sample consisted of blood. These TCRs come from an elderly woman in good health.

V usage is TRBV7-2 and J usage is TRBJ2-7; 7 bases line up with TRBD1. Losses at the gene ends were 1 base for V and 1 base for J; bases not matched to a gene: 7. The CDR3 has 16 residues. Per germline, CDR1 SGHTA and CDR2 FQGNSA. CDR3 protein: CASSLDDRATSYEQYF. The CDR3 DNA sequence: TGTGCCAGCAGCTTAGACGACAGGGCTACATCCTACGAGCAGTACTTC.

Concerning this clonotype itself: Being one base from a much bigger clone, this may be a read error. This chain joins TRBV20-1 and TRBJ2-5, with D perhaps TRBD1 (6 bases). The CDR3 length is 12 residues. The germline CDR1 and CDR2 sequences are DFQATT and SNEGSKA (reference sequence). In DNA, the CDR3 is TGCAGGGCGAAGACAGGAGGAGAGACCCAGTACTTC. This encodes CRAKTGGETQYF.

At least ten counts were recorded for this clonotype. CDR3 bases: TGCGCCAGCAGCGCCTGGGGGACAGGGGACTACGAGCAGTACTTC. Amino acid sequence: CASSAWGTGDYEQYF. The chain uses TRBV5-1 and TRBJ2-7, with 10 positions matching TRBD1. This CDR3 has 15 amino acids. The V gene end was trimmed by 4 bases and the J gene end by 3 bases; junction bases not matched to a gene: 7. Germline lookup yields CDR1 SGHRS and CDR2 YFSETQ.

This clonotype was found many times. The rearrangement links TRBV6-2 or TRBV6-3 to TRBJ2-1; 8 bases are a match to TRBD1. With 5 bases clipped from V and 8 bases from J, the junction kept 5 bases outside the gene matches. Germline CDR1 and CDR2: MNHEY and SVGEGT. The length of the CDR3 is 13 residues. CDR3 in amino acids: CASSLQGAYEQFF. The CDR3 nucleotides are TGTGCCAGCAGTCTTCAGGGGGCGTATGAGCAGTTCTTC.

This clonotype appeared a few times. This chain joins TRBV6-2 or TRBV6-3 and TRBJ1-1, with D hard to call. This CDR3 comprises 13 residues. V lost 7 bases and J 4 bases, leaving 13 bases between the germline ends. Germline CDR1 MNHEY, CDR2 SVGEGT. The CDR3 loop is CASKRSGGTEAFF. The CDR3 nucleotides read TGTGCCAGCAAGAGGTCGGGTGGCACTGAAGCTTTCTTT.

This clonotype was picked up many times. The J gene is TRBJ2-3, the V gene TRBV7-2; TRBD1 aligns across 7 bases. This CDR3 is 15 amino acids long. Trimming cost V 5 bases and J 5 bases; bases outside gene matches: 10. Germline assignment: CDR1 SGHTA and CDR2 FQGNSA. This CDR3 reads CASSLQNRGIDTQYF. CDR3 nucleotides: TGTGCCAGCAGCCTACAAAACAGGGGAATAGATACGCAGTATTTT.

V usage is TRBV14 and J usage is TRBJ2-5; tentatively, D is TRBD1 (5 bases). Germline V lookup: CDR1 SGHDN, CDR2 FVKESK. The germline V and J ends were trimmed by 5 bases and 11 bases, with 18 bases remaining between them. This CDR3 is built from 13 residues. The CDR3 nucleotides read TGTGCCAGCAGCGCTACACCAGGGTCTGAGCAGTACTTC. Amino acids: CASSATPGSEQYF.

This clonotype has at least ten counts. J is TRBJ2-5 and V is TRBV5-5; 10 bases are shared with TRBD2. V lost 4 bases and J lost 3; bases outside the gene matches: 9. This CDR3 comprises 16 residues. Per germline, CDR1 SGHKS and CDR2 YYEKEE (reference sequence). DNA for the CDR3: TGTGCCAGCAGCGGACGTCATACTAGCGGGGAAGAGACCCAGTACTTC. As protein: CASSGRHTSGEETQYF.